This section outlines one TCR beta chain sequence together with its context. This entry belongs to a study of T cells after yellow fever vaccination. Using its own MiXCR run on the 5' RACE reads, TCRdb lists one record per CDR3 protein. This table holds about 300,000 distinct CDR3 sequences, under 9% found once. The CDR3 spans 15 residues. Trimming pared 0 bases from V and 0 bases from J, leaving 9 bases between. Looked up from germline, CDR1 is MGHRA and CDR2 is YSYEKL. The clonotype was recovered from a man between 18 and 35 years old who received the YFV17D yellow fever vaccine. The V gene is TRBV4-1, the J gene TRBJ2-7, with D possibly being TRBD1 (5 bases). This sample comprised CD4+ T cells sorted from PBMCs, obtained 5 days after the yellow fever booster vaccination. The CDR3 DNA follows: TGCGCCAGCAGCCAAGATATAGACAGCTCCTACGAGCAGTACGTC. Translating it yields CASSQDIDSSYEQYV.